This is a list of T cell receptor beta chains from one sample in a study of T cell repertoires in ileal Crohn's disease. Profiled with immunoSEQ multiplex PCR; TCRdb holds only in-frame clones, not every one. The sample lists around 10,000 clones; more than 80% were seen once. Sequencing was done on a sample of ileal tissue. The receptors shown here come from an adult with Crohn's disease. Both conserved end residues are part of each CDR3. The D gene is left open where the match is weak. The size of a clone is reported for some rows only, either as once, few or many, or as a class for expanded clones.

d_gene	v_gene	abundance	j_gene	CDR3nt	CDR3aa
TRBD1	TRBV6-6	.	TRBJ1-1	TGTGCCAGCAGTTCCCGGGACAGGGCTGAAGCTTTCTTT	CASSSRDRAEAFF
.	TRBV4-2	.	TRBJ1-5	TGTGCCAGCAGCCAAGGCCTCAGCGGGTATCAGCCCCAGCATTTT	CASSQGLSGYQPQHF
.	TRBV19	few	TRBJ1-3	TGTGCCAGTAGTATTACCGGGGGGGCGCGGACTGGAAACACCATATATTTT	CASSITGGARTGNTIYF
.	TRBV19	once	TRBJ1-1	TGTGCCAGTAGTACTCCGGGAGTGGACCGGCGAGCTTTCTTT	CASSTPGVDRRAFF
TRBD2	TRBV7-8	few	TRBJ2-5	TGTGCCAGCAGCTTACTACCGGGAGGGGACGAGACCCAGTACTTC	CASSLLPGGDETQYF
TRBD2	TRBV28	.	TRBJ2-7	TGTGCCAGCTCTAGCGGTTACGAGCAGTACTTC	CASSSGYEQYF
TRBD1	TRBV18	.	TRBJ2-3	TGTGCCAGCTCAACACCTGGGACAGGGGCATCCTTT	CASSTPGTGASF
TRBD2	TRBV7-7	.	TRBJ2-7	TGTGCTAGCAGCTTAGCGGGAGCCTACGAGCAGTACTTC	CASSLAGAYEQYF
TRBD1	TRBV5-1	once	TRBJ1-4	TGCGCCAGCAGCTACGCCGGGACAGGCAATGAAAAACTGTTTTTT	CASSYAGTGNEKLFF
.	TRBV6-1	.	TRBJ1-6	TGTGCCAGCAGTGAAGCGTCACTGACTCCCTCACCCCTCCACTTT	CASSEASLTPSPLHF
TRBD1	TRBV5-4	.	TRBJ2-5	TGTGCCAGCAGCTGGGGGACAGGGGACCTCCGAGAGACCCAGTACTTC	CASSWGTGDLRETQYF
.	TRBV20-1	once	TRBJ2-1	TGCAGTGCTCTCTTCGATGAGCAGTTCTTC	CSALFDEQFF
.	TRBV16	.	TRBJ2-3	TGTGCCAGCAGCCAGAAAAGGAGTGCTAGCACAGATACGCAGTATTTT	CASSQKRSASTDTQYF
TRBD2	TRBV4-2	.	TRBJ2-7	TGTGCCAGCAGCCAAGGGGACTACCCACAATACGAGCAGTACTTC	CASSQGDYPQYEQYF
.	TRBV4-2	.	TRBJ2-4	TGTGCCAGCAGCTTTCCCCACCAACCAGGCAACCTCGGGGACATTCAGTACTTC	CASSFPHQPGNLGDIQYF